This is a list of T cell receptor beta chains from one sample in a study of blood T cell repertoires in COVID-19. TCRdb's table, derived via immunoSEQ multiplex PCR, lists solely in-frame clones and lacks some. Among some 260,000 clones listed, roughly 89% were seen once. Sequenced material: PBMCs or T cells enriched from blood (not recorded which). Receptors were obtained from a man between 40 and 49 years old who had recovered from COVID-19. Both conserved end residues are part of each CDR3. The D gene is left open where the match is weak. A clone size is listed for some rows: how often the clone was seen (once, few, many), or a class if it is expanded.

J: TRBJ2-1; D: .; V: TRBV6-5; size: .; CDR3: CASSYRVSSYNEQFF; DNA: TGTGCCAGCAGTTACCGGGTGAGCTCCTACAATGAGCAGTTCTTC
J: TRBJ1-2; D: TRBD1; V: TRBV6-2/TRBV6-3; size: .; CDR3: CASSTRIRDRALYGYTF; DNA: TGTGCCAGCAGTACTCGAATCCGGGACAGAGCCCTATATGGCTACACCTTC
J: TRBJ2-2; D: TRBD2; V: TRBV10-3; size: once; CDR3: CAIRNSGVTNTGELFF; DNA: TGTGCCATCAGAAATAGCGGGGTGACGAACACCGGGGAGCTGTTTTTT
J: TRBJ1-1; D: .; V: TRBV23-1; size: .; CDR3: CASTFDGGMNTEAFF; DNA: TGCGCCAGCACATTCGATGGGGGGATGAACACTGAAGCTTTCTTT
J: TRBJ2-7; D: TRBD1; V: TRBV5-5; size: .; CDR3: CASSLAGGQNYEQYF; DNA: TGTGCCAGCAGCTTGGCAGGGGGCCAAAACTACGAGCAGTACTTC
J: TRBJ2-7; D: .; V: TRBV19; size: .; CDR3: CASSIQDQGYEQYF; DNA: TGTGCCAGTAGTATACAGGATCAGGGCTACGAGCAGTACTTC
J: TRBJ1-4; D: .; V: TRBV7-9; size: .; CDR3: CASSLLPGRATNEKLFF; DNA: TGTGCCAGCAGCTTACTGCCAGGTCGTGCAACTAATGAAAAACTGTTTTTT
J: TRBJ1-5; D: .; V: TRBV20-1; size: .; CDR3: CSASRGHSNQPQHF; DNA: TGCAGTGCTAGTAGGGGACATAGCAATCAGCCCCAGCATTTT
J: TRBJ1-1; D: TRBD1; V: TRBV7-2; size: .; CDR3: CASSLDRDRTEAFF; DNA: TGTGCCAGCAGCTTAGATCGGGACAGGACAGAAGCTTTCTTT
J: TRBJ1-5; D: .; V: TRBV15; size: .; CDR3: CATSFRGARINQPQHF; DNA: TGTGCCACCAGCTTCAGGGGCGCACGAATAAATCAGCCCCAGCATTTT
J: TRBJ2-7; D: .; V: TRBV18; size: few; CDR3: CASSAGEWNFYEQYF; DNA: TGTGCCAGCTCAGCAGGGGAGTGGAACTTCTACGAGCAGTACTTC
J: TRBJ2-2; D: .; V: TRBV3-1/TRBV3-2; size: .; CDR3: CASSQDWLIYGNTGELFF; DNA: TGTGCCAGCAGCCAAGATTGGTTAATTTACGGGAACACCGGGGAGCTGTTTTTT
J: TRBJ2-1; D: TRBD2; V: TRBV5-1; size: .; CDR3: CASSFSGGTYNEQFF; DNA: TGCGCCAGCAGCTTTAGCGGGGGAACCTACAATGAGCAGTTCTTC
J: TRBJ1-4; D: .; V: TRBV6-5; size: .; CDR3: CASRNIQPTNEKLFF; DNA: TGTGCCAGCAGGAACATACAGCCAACTAATGAAAAACTGTTTTTT
J: TRBJ1-1; D: .; V: TRBV19; size: .; CDR3: CASSIGAGNTEAFF; DNA: TGTGCCAGTAGTATTGGGGCAGGCAACACTGAAGCTTTCTTT
J: TRBJ1-3; D: .; V: TRBV2; size: .; CDR3: CASESAPGSPGNTIYF; DNA: TGTGCCAGCGAGTCCGCCCCAGGGTCTCCTGGAAACACCATATATTTT
J: TRBJ2-1; D: .; V: TRBV27; size: .; CDR3: CASSLSSGLTYNEQFF; DNA: TGTGCCAGCAGTTTATCTTCGGGACTTACCTACAATGAGCAGTTCTTC
J: TRBJ1-1; D: .; V: TRBV10-3; size: .; CDR3: CAISENSGVTEAFF; DNA: TGTGCCATCAGCGAAAACTCAGGGGTCACTGAAGCTTTCTTT
J: TRBJ2-7; D: TRBD1; V: TRBV3-1/TRBV3-2; size: .; CDR3: CASSPRQGSYEQYF; DNA: TGTGCCAGCAGCCCTCGACAGGGGTCGTACGAGCAGTACTTC